The sequence of this T cell receptor (beta chain) was determined in a study of T cell changes during pregnancy in multiple sclerosis. TCRdb keeps only in-frame clones here, not all; method: immunoSEQ multiplex PCR. The sample contains 57,000 or so clones, about 90% of which appear only once. Germline values: CDR1 SGHRS, CDR2 YFSETQ. The CDR3 spans 18 residues. V was cut by 6 bases and J by 0 bases, with 19 bases left in between. This specimen consisted of peripheral blood, obtained in the third trimester of pregnancy. This sequence originates from a female donor in good health, enrolled as a control in a pregnancy study. The chain couples TRBV5-1 to TRBJ2-6; possibly TRBD1 for D (6 bases). The CDR3 is CASTKSGTRGSGANVLTF. The CDR3 nucleotides are TGCGCCAGCACGAAATCCGGGACACGGGGCTCTGGGGCCAACGTCCTGACTTTC.